What follows is one TCR beta chain and its context. Germline CDR1 and CDR2: SGHNT and YYREEE (reference sequence). The CDR3 is made up of 14 amino acids. With 7 bases removed from V and 2 bases from J, the gap between germline ends came to 13 bases. Researchers sorted participants into cohorts using their self-reported clinical history. Sequencing used immunoSEQ multiplex PCR; TCRdb keeps in-frame clones, though not all of them. This sample has some 97,000 clones, with 70% to 90% found just once. These data are taken from a study of blood T cell repertoires in COVID-19. Overall study context: Material from acute and convalescent COVID-19 was sourced from the United States, Italy and Spain. T cells, B-cell-depleted T cells, or PBMCs supplied cDNA or gDNA.

This clonotype was obtained from a woman in her fifties or sixties who had recovered from COVID-19. Material: PBMCs or T cells enriched from blood (not recorded which). The chain has TRBV5-4 and TRBJ1-3, with D possibly TRBD1 on 6 matching bases. CDR3 DNA: TGTGCCAGCGGGGGACAAGCAGCTGGAAACACCATATATTTT. As protein: CASGGQAAGNTIYF.